The 20 T cell receptor beta chains below all came from one sample that was sequenced in a study of Graves' ophthalmopathy and Graves' hyperthyroidism. RNA served as the template for amplifying TCR beta CDR3 regions. Second-round multiplex PCR followed a first-round RT-PCR using HTBI primers. TCRdb independently ran MiXCR on the multiplex PCR reads; one entry per CDR3 protein. The sample has hundreds of thousands of distinct CDR3 sequences, around a fifth seen once; the top ten hold roughly 45%. The sample comprised peripheral blood. The receptor source for this set is a woman in her forties or fifties with Graves' ophthalmopathy.

The J gene is TRBJ2-7, the V gene TRBV12-3 or TRBV12-4, with D perhaps matching TRBD2 (6 bases). The CDR3 sequence is 15 residues long. The V end lost 4 bases, the J end lost 2 bases, and 15 bases lay between the germline ends. CDR3 sequence: CASSYSTSNTYEQYF. The CDR3 nucleotides are TGTGCCAGCAGTTACTCAACTAGCAATACCTACGAGCAGTACTTC.

This clonotype was seen ten or more times. The chain carries TRBV5-1 and TRBJ2-7; possible D gene TRBD2, 6 bases. The CDR3 runs to 15 residues. Trimming shortened V by 0 bases and J by 5 bases, and 15 bases separated the two germline ends. Per germline, CDR1 SGHRS and CDR2 YFSETQ. In DNA, the CDR3 is TGCGCCAGCAGCTTGGGCGGGGCGTCTTTCCACGAGCAGTACTTC. This codes for CASSLGGASFHEQYF.

This clonotype was picked up a small number of times. This may be a read error: a much more frequent sequence differs by one nucleotide. V usage is TRBV5-1 and J usage is TRBJ2-7, with 8 bases fitting TRBD2. Germline CDR1 is SGHRS and CDR2 is YFSETQ. CDR3 length equals 14 residues. The CDR3 region is CAGSLGAGENEQYF. In nucleotides, the CDR3 is TGCGCCGGCAGCTTAGGAGCGGGAGAGAACGAGCAGTACTTC.

At least ten counts were recorded for this clonotype. This chain connects TRBV11-2 to TRBJ2-5; TRBD2 matches 8 bases. CDR3 length: 15 amino acids. The ends lost 3 bases at V and 5 bases at J; junction bases unmatched: 8. Germline CDR1 and CDR2: SGHAT and FQNNGV. The CDR3 coding sequence is TGTGCCAGCAGCTTTGTCAGCGGGAGCACCGAGACCCAGTACTTC. It translates to CASSFVSGSTETQYF.

There are a few counts of this clonotype. V usage is TRBV29-1 and J usage is TRBJ2-7; 11 positions match TRBD2. Germline assignment: CDR1 SQVTM and CDR2 ANQGSEA. The CDR3 is 15 residues long. V lost 5 bases, J lost 3 bases, and 9 bases stayed unmatched. The CDR3 reads CSVLKLAGVFYEQYF. As DNA, the CDR3 is TGCAGCGTTCTAAAACTAGCGGGAGTATTCTACGAGCAGTACTTC.

This clonotype was found many times. This chain links TRBV12-3 or TRBV12-4 with TRBJ1-5; D remains ambiguous. This CDR3 is 12 amino acids long. Trimming removed 5 bases at V and 7 bases at J, with 9 bases between. The CDR3 protein is CASSAFGQPQHF. As DNA, the CDR3 is TGTGCCAGCAGTGCCTTTGGACAGCCCCAGCATTTT.

The chain uses TRBV24-1 and TRBJ2-5; the D call may be TRBD1 or TRBD2 (5 bases each). CDR3 length: 15 amino acids. V was trimmed by 4 bases and J by 1 base, leaving 12 bases between them. Germline CDR1 KGHDR, CDR2 SFDVKD. The CDR3 loop is CATSDQGGTQETQYF. Written as DNA, the CDR3 is TGTGCCACCAGTGACCAGGGTGGGACCCAAGAGACCCAGTACTTC.

This clonotype was seen repeatedly, ten times or more. This chain uses TRBV30 with TRBJ2-7, with TRBD2 matching over 10 bases. The CDR3 is made up of 14 amino acids. J was trimmed by 7 bases and V by 0 bases; bases with no gene match: 6. Germline V gives CDR1 GTSNPN, CDR2 SVGIG (reference sequence). CDR3 residues: CAWSVRSGRWEQYF. CDR3 in DNA: TGTGCCTGGAGTGTACGTAGCGGGAGGTGGGAGCAGTACTTC.

This clonotype has a count of ten or more. V and J are TRBV27 and TRBJ1-1; weak D call: TRBD1 (5 bases). Trimming stripped 5 bases from V and 0 bases from J, with 19 bases between. Germline V gives CDR1 MNHEY, CDR2 SMNVEV (reference sequence). The CDR3 is 17 residues long. CDR3 nucleotide sequence: TGTGCCAGCAGTCAGGCCCGGGACCGATTTCTGAACACTGAAGCTTTCTTT. Translated: CASSQARDRFLNTEAFF.

This clonotype was recorded many times. This clone may be a read error of a much larger clone one base away. The CDR3 DNA follows: TGTGCCATCAGTGAGGGTACAGCGAACTATGGCCACACCTTC. Amino acid sequence: CAISEGTANYGHTF. This chain links TRBV10-3 with TRBJ1-2; D is uncertain. The CDR3 extends over 14 amino acids. In germline, CDR1 is ENHRY, CDR2 SYGVKD.

This clonotype was detected ten times or more. This chain links TRBV19 with TRBJ2-5; D remains unclear. Germline assignment: CDR1 LNHDA and CDR2 SQIVND (reference sequence). Trimming removed 3 bases from V and 5 bases from J, with 7 bases in between. The CDR3 contains 12 residues. CDR3 bases: TGTGCCAGTAGTATGGGCCGGGAGACCCAGTACTTC. Translated, it gives CASSMGRETQYF.

Many counts were recorded for this clonotype. The chain is built from TRBV28 and TRBJ2-5; tentatively, D is TRBD1 or TRBD2 (5 bases each). Germline V gene data show CDR1 as MDHEN and CDR2 as SYDVKM. This CDR3 spans 15 amino acids. V lost 5 bases to trimming and J lost 9 bases, with 22 bases between them. The CDR3 is CASSIPGRGAAPQYF. The CDR3 nucleotides read TGTGCCAGCAGTATCCCGGGACGGGGAGCGGCTCCCCAGTACTTC.

The table lists this clonotype with many counts. The rearrangement uses TRBV15 and TRBJ1-3, with 7 bases aligning to TRBD1. V was clipped by 8 bases and J by 3 bases; unmatched bases: 7. The CDR3 is 14 amino acids. The germline V gene encodes CDR1 LNHNV and CDR2 YYDKDF (reference sequence). Written as DNA, the CDR3 is TGTGCCACCCGCTCAGGGGGAAGTGGAAACACCATATATTTT. It codes for CATRSGGSGNTIYF.

This clonotype came up a few times. The chain links TRBV29-1 to TRBJ2-7; D is perhaps TRBD2 (6 bases). V dropped 0 bases and J dropped 5 bases, with 23 bases sitting between them. There are 17 residues in the CDR3. Germline values: CDR1 SQVTM, CDR2 ANQGSEA. The CDR3 region has the DNA TGCAGCGTTGAAGATCCCGTGGGTAGCGGCCCCTCGAACGAGCAGTACTTC. Translated, it gives CSVEDPVGSGPSNEQYF.

The chain carries TRBV6-1 and TRBJ2-2; D perhaps matches TRBD2 (5 bases). Trimming took 4 bases from V and 4 from J, leaving 7 bases between them. The CDR3 has 13 amino acids. Germline V lookup: CDR1 MNHNS, CDR2 SASEGT. This chain's CDR3 is CASSAGVTGELFF. In DNA form, the CDR3 reads TGTGCCAGCAGTGCCGGGGTCACCGGGGAGCTGTTTTTT.

A word on this clonotype: One base away lies a much larger clone, so this may be a sequencing read error. This chain joins TRBV7-8 and TRBJ1-5; D is uncertain. The CDR3 length is 16 residues. The germline V gene has CDR1 SGHVS and CDR2 FQNEAQ. V was shortened by 6 bases and J by 7 bases, with 22 bases between the two germline ends. In DNA form, the CDR3 reads TGTGCCAGCAGTCGTCGATGGACGGAAACGGGGCAGCCCCAGCATTTT. Encoded protein: CASSRRWTETGQPQHF.

At least ten counts were recorded for this clonotype. The chain couples TRBV14 to TRBJ1-1; no firm D call. From germline, CDR1 is SGHDN and CDR2 FVKESK. The ends were cut back, 1 base at V and 6 bases at J, with 6 bases in the middle. This CDR3 comprises 12 residues. As DNA, the CDR3 is TGTGCCAGCAGCCAAGTTGGCGCTGAAGCTTTCTTT. Amino acid sequence: CASSQVGAEAFF. The entire variable domain, with the rest obtained from reference TRBV14 and TRBJ1-1, is as follows: EAGVTQFPSHSVIEKGQTVTLRCDPISGHDNLYWYRRVMGKEIKFLLHFVKESKQDESGMPNNRFLAERTGGTYSTLKVQPAELEDSGVYFCASSQVGAEAFFGQGTRLTVV.

Concerning this clonotype itself: A read error is possible here, since a much larger clone lies one base away. This sequence joins TRBV7-2 and TRBJ1-1; D call uncertain. The CDR3 loop spans 16 amino acids. From germline, CDR1 is SGHTA and CDR2 FQGNSA. The CDR3: CANSLGWGSPDTEAFF. DNA of the CDR3: TGTGCCAACAGCTTAGGCTGGGGTAGCCCGGACACTGAAGCTTTCTTT.

The sample holds many counts of this clonotype. The chain combines TRBV27 with TRBJ1-5; D ambiguous. The CDR3 has 13 amino acids. Looked up from germline, CDR1 is MNHEY and CDR2 is SMNVEV (reference sequence). The germline V and J ends were trimmed by 4 bases and 6 bases, with 10 bases remaining between them. CDR3 coding DNA: TGTGCCAGCAGTTCCACTCGAAGTCAGCCCCAGCATTTT. Protein sequence: CASSSTRSQPQHF.

This clonotype was counted a few times. It may be a read error: a sequence one base away is much more abundant. This CDR3 reads CASSPKTGELFF. The CDR3 nucleotides are TGTGCCAGCAGCCCGAAGACCGGGGAGCTGTTTTTT. The V and J genes are TRBV4-2 and TRBJ2-2; no reliable D call. The CDR3 runs to 12 residues. Germline V lookup: CDR1 LGHNA, CDR2 YNFKEQ.